These T cell receptor beta chains were read from a single sample in a study of cytomegalovirus exposure and HLA in healthy donors. Method: immunoSEQ multiplex PCR; TCRdb's copy keeps in-frame clones and lacks some. The table lists almost 200,000 clones, roughly four fifths of them singletons. The sequencing input was PBMCs. The receptors here all came from a man under 40 in good health and CMV-seronegative. CDR3s include the opening cysteine and the closing phenylalanine or tryptophan. A D gene is named only where the DNA matches it firmly. Clone size appears in some rows only: once, few, many, or a class for an expanded clone.

V	length	D	size	J	CDR3	DNA
TRBV19	12	-	-	TRBJ1-1	CASSFNSWLFFF	TGTGCCAGTAGTTTTAATTCATGGCTCTTTTTCTTT
TRBV5-6	15	TRBD1	-	TRBJ2-7	CASSQGGTGGYEQYF	TGTGCCAGCAGTCAAGGGGGGACAGGGGGCTACGAGCAGTACTTC
TRBV9	18	TRBD2	-	TRBJ2-2	CASSVGVAGGPHTGELFF	TGTGCCAGCAGCGTAGGGGTAGCGGGAGGGCCGCACACCGGGGAGCTGTTTTTT
TRBV15	16	TRBD2	-	TRBJ2-1	CATVETSGKTYNEQFF	TGTGCCACCGTTGAGACTAGCGGGAAAACCTACAATGAGCAGTTCTTC
TRBV27	14	TRBD2	once	TRBJ2-1	CASRRGRGYNEQFF	TGTGCCAGCAGGCGCGGGAGAGGGTACAATGAGCAGTTCTTC
TRBV9	13	-	-	TRBJ1-2	CASSVDSNYGYTF	TGTGCCAGCAGCGTGGACAGTAACTATGGCTACACCTTC
TRBV2	13	TRBD1	-	TRBJ2-7	CASWGTGTNEQYF	TGTGCCAGCTGGGGGACAGGGACGAACGAGCAGTACTTC
TRBV2	17	TRBD2	-	TRBJ2-1	CASSPEWRLAVGNEQFF	TGTGCCAGCAGTCCCGAGTGGCGACTAGCTGTAGGCAATGAGCAGTTCTTC
TRBV28	12	-	-	TRBJ2-7	CASRTDSYEQYF	TGTGCCAGCAGGACAGATTCCTACGAGCAGTACTTC
TRBV4-1	15	-	-	TRBJ1-2	CASSQGEGKGYGYTF	TGCGCCAGCAGCCAAGGCGAGGGAAAGGGATATGGCTACACCTTC
TRBV5-1	15	-	few	TRBJ1-4	CASSLQGVGGEKLFF	TGCGCCAGCAGTCTACAAGGGGTCGGTGGGGAAAAACTGTTTTTT
TRBV7-9	16	TRBD1	few	TRBJ2-7	CASSLALTGGLYEQYF	TGTGCCAGCAGCTTAGCGCTCACAGGGGGCCTCTACGAGCAGTACTTC
TRBV6-5	16	TRBD2	-	TRBJ2-7	CASSYGTSGSMYEQYF	TGTGCCAGCAGTTACGGGACTAGCGGGAGTATGTACGAGCAGTACTTC
TRBV9	14	TRBD2	-	TRBJ2-3	CASSVEAGPDTQYF	TGTGCCAGCAGCGTAGAAGCGGGACCAGATACGCAGTATTTT
TRBV28	15	TRBD2	-	TRBJ2-1	CASSFGTSGYNEQFF	TGTGCCAGCAGTTTTGGGACTAGCGGTTACAATGAGCAGTTCTTC
TRBV6-1	17	TRBD1	-	TRBJ2-7	CASSERDPGTAYYEQYF	TGTGCCAGCAGTGAAAGGGATCCCGGGACAGCGTACTACGAGCAGTACTTC
TRBV19	13	-	once	TRBJ1-5	CASNMGDLGPQHF	TGTGCCAGTAACATGGGGGACTTGGGGCCCCAGCATTTT
TRBV12-5	15	TRBD2	-	TRBJ2-7	CASGLDPGRADEQYF	TGTGCTAGTGGTTTGGACCCCGGGAGGGCGGACGAGCAGTACTTC
TRBV27	14	-	-	TRBJ1-4	CASSPQGGWEKLFF	TGTGCCAGCAGCCCCCAGGGAGGATGGGAAAAACTGTTTTTT
TRBV7-7	14	-	-	TRBJ2-5	CASSSTGVGETQYF	TGTGCCAGCAGCTCCACAGGAGTCGGTGAGACCCAGTACTTC
TRBV7-9	15	-	once	TRBJ2-5	CASNQSPGGKETQYF	TGTGCCAGCAACCAGAGCCCAGGAGGTAAAGAGACCCAGTACTTC
TRBV18	14	-	few	TRBJ1-1	CASSPLRQNTEAFF	TGTGCCAGCTCACCACTTAGACAGAACACTGAAGCTTTCTTT
TRBV2	14	TRBD2	-	TRBJ2-5	CASMAGGPGETQYF	TGTGCCAGCATGGCGGGAGGGCCAGGAGAGACCCAGTACTTC
TRBV13	15	TRBD1	-	TRBJ2-1	CASNQGASSYNEQFF	TGTGCCAGCAATCAGGGGGCGAGCTCCTACAATGAGCAGTTCTTC
TRBV5-4	11	-	-	TRBJ2-2	CASSLSGELFF	TGTGCCAGCAGCCTTTCCGGGGAGCTGTTTTTT
TRBV6-1	15	TRBD1	-	TRBJ1-5	CASSGGQGYNQPQHF	TGTGCCAGCAGTGGCGGACAGGGGTACAATCAGCCCCAGCATTTT
TRBV27	16	-	-	TRBJ2-5	CASRSRWTGYQETQYF	TGTGCCAGCAGGTCCCGCTGGACTGGGTACCAAGAGACCCAGTACTTC
TRBV9	15	-	-	TRBJ2-7	CASSVGATIAYEQYF	TGTGCCAGCAGCGTAGGGGCGACCATTGCCTACGAGCAGTACTTC